These 12 T cell receptor beta chains share one sample of origin, sequenced in a study of T cell repertoires and HLA-DP antigens. These receptors have no known antigen. This table comes from immunoSEQ multiplex PCR, and its TCRdb copy is limited to in-frame clones, with some not included. The profile shows about 89,000 clones, around 86% of them singletons. The sample comprised CD4+ T cells from PBMCs. The receptors derive from a man between 45 and 60 years old in good health and CMV-seronegative.

The table lists this clone with a count of one. This CDR3 is CASSQDPQEGWNTEAFF. The CDR3 DNA reads as TGCGCCAGCAGCCAAGATCCCCAAGAGGGATGGAACACTGAAGCTTTCTTT. The rearrangement uses TRBV4-1 and TRBJ1-1; D is ambiguous. This CDR3 comprises 17 residues. V was pared by 0 bases and J by 1 base, with 15 bases between. Germline V gene data show CDR1 as MGHRA and CDR2 as YSYEKL.

On this clone: Sequence at one end of the junction differs from germline and may be a read error. The chain joins TRBV9 to TRBJ2-1; TRBD2 matches at 11 bases. The CDR3 is 14 amino acids. Per the germline V gene, CDR1 is SGDLS and CDR2 is YYNGEE. DNA of the CDR3: TGTGCCAGCACCGTAGCGGGGGGGCGGAATGAGCAGTTCTTC. It specifies CASTVAGGRNEQFF.

V and J are TRBV28 and TRBJ2-7; D possibly uses TRBD1 or TRBD2 (5 bases each). There are 14 residues in the CDR3. Germline V gene lookup returns CDR1 MDHEN and CDR2 SYDVKM. V lost 3 bases to trimming and J lost 5 bases, with 14 bases between them. In DNA, the CDR3 is TGTGCCAGCAGTTTTGGGGGTAGTAACCACGAGCAGTACTTC. Its translation is CASSFGGSNHEQYF. The full variable domain, rest sourced from reference TRBV28 and TRBJ2-7, is DVKVTQSSRYLVKRTGEKVFLECVQDMDHENMFWYRQDPGLGLRLIYFSYDVKMKEKGDIPEGYSVSREKKERFSLILESASTNQTSMYLCASSFGGSNHEQYFGPGTRLTVT.

This clone was counted a single time. The chain couples TRBV6-1 to TRBJ1-6, with a tentative D call TRBD1 (6 bases). The CDR3 is made up of 14 amino acids. Per the germline V gene, CDR1 is MNHNS and CDR2 is SASEGT. Trimming took 3 bases from V and 9 from J, leaving 12 bases between them. CDR3 in DNA: TGTGCCAGCAGTGAGGGCAGGGGCGGTTCACCCCTCCACTTT. The encoded protein is CASSEGRGGSPLHF.

The genes are TRBV5-1 and TRBJ2-7; D may be TRBD2 (6 bases). V was trimmed by 4 bases and J by 4 bases, leaving 15 bases between them. This CDR3 has 14 residues. Germline V CDR1 and CDR2: SGHRS, YFSETQ. The CDR3 DNA reads TGCGCCAGCAGCCCCCAGGAGGGGCCGTACGAGCAGTACTTC. It specifies CASSPQEGPYEQYF. The full variable domain, completed using reference TRBV5-1 and TRBJ2-7, is KAGVTQTPRYLIKTRGQQVTLSCSPISGHRSVSWYQQTPGQGLQFLFEYFSETQRNKGNFPGRFSGRQFSNSRSEMNVSTLELGDSALYLCASSPQEGPYEQYFGPGTRLTVT.

The rearrangement links TRBV2 to TRBJ1-1; 11 bases line up with TRBD1. This CDR3 has 14 amino acids. After removal of 10 bases from V and 4 bases from J, the junction contained 8 bases not matched to a gene. Germline V gives CDR1 SNHLY, CDR2 FYNNEI. The CDR3 DNA reads as TGTGCCACTCACCAAGGACAGGGGGCCACTGAAGCTTTCTTT. Translation gives CATHQGQGATEAFF.

The rearrangement joins TRBV9 to TRBJ2-7; TRBD1 might be the D (5 bases). Germline V gene sequence: CDR1 SGDLS, CDR2 YYNGEE. There are 13 residues in the CDR3. V was shortened by 0 bases and J by 5 bases, with 9 bases between the two germline ends. The CDR3 loop is CASSVGSGNEQYF. Here the CDR3 DNA reads TGTGCCAGCAGCGTAGGTTCAGGGAACGAGCAGTACTTC.

The V and J genes are TRBV6-5 and TRBJ1-3; 9 positions agree with TRBD1. Trimming removed 7 bases from V and 0 bases from J; junction bases left unmatched: 4. Germline V lookup: CDR1 MNHEY, CDR2 SVGAGI. The CDR3 has 15 amino acids. The CDR3 loop is CASTSTGGSGNTIYF. In DNA, the CDR3 is TGTGCCAGCACCTCGACAGGGGGCTCTGGAAACACCATATATTTT.

V is TRBV11-2 and J is TRBJ2-5; TRBD1 matches at 9 bases. The CDR3 is 14 residues long. V lost 5 bases, J lost 3 bases, and 4 bases stayed unmatched. Germline CDR1 reads SGHAT; CDR2 reads FQNNGV. The CDR3 loop reads CASSHGTGKETQYF. Written as DNA, the CDR3 is TGTGCCAGCAGCCATGGGACAGGGAAAGAGACCCAGTACTTC. Variable domain in full (rest from reference TRBV11-2 and TRBJ2-5): EAGVAQSPRYKIIEKRQSVAFWCNPISGHATLYWYQQILGQGPKLLIQFQNNGVVDDSQLPKDRFSAERLKGVDSTLKIQPAKLEDSAVYLCASSHGTGKETQYFGPGTRLLVL.

The genes are TRBV5-1 and TRBJ2-3; the D gene could be TRBD1 or TRBD2 (5 bases each). Germline CDR1 is SGHRS and CDR2 is YFSETQ. Trimming took 0 bases from V and 2 from J, leaving 7 bases between them. This CDR3 region has 14 residues. The CDR3 region is CASSLGDDTDTQYF. For the CDR3, the DNA is TGCGCCAGCAGCTTGGGGGACGACACAGATACGCAGTATTTT.

The chain recombines TRBV19 with TRBJ1-5; 9 bases agree with TRBD1. V trimming: 1 base; J trimming: 7 bases; junction bases outside the gene matches: 2. Germline CDR1 LNHDA, CDR2 SQIVND (reference sequence). This CDR3 region has 14 residues. As DNA, the CDR3 is TGTGCCAGTAGTATAGGGGACAGGGAACAGCCCCAGCATTTT. Translated, it gives CASSIGDREQPQHF.

The V gene is TRBV19, the J gene TRBJ2-2, with 7 nucleotides matching TRBD2. The germline CDR1 and CDR2 sequences are LNHDA and SQIVND (reference sequence). V shed 9 bases and J 7 bases; nucleotides not matched to a gene: 14. The CDR3 covers 15 residues. CDR3 loop: CASSSAGLGVGELFF. Here the CDR3 DNA reads TGTGCCAGCTCTTCAGCGGGGCTTGGGGTCGGGGAGCTGTTTTTT.